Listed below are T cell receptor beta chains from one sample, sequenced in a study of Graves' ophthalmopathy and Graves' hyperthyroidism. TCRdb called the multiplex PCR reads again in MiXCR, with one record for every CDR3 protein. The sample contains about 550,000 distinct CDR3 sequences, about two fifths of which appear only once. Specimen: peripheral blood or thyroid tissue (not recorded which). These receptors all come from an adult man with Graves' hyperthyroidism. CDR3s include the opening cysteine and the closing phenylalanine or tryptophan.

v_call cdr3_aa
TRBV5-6 CASSLVVRNTGELFF
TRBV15 CATSRDLTYEQYF
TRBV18 CASSPLDRAMNYGYTF
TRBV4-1 CASSQGNSGAFF
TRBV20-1 CSARFGGHEQYF
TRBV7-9 CASSSPGIGETQYF
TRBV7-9 CASSQERDRGDYEQYF
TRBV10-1 CASSGGTVGSYEQYF
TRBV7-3 CASSLLGLGYGYTF
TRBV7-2 CASSFHDREAWNTEAFF
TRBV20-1 CSSLREEQTQYF
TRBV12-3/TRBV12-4 CASSFGGTDNSPLHF
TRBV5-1 CASSPGDRSSYEQYF
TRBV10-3 CAISAGLAGVQYF
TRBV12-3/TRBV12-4 CASSQETRLAVSSYEQYF
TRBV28 CASSYPGTGANGELFF
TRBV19 CASDKSRDTEAFF
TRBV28 CASSYTGGFGTEAFF
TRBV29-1 CSAYFDSSYGYTF
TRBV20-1 CSASGGAETQYF
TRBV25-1 CASSEGLAGFNNEQYF
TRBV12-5 CASGAPGRGSPLHF
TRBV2 CASSEGTGKIYEQYF
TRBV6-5 CASSHGTAMHYSSGANVLTF
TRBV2 CASRERDSAYNEQFF
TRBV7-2 CASSLVLGQDGYTF
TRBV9 CAGSVDLPWIGELFF
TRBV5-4 CASSLSGTSVTGELFF
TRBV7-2 CASSPGLGLSETQYF
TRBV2 CAGGQASYEQYF
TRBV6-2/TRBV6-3 CASSGGTPYGYTF
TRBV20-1 CSASHPVRGTDTQYF
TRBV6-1 CASSVTGTAVETQYF
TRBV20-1 CSARDPGLSSNQPQHF
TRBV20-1 CSARGFGGGYTF
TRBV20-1 CSASSGQGHTDTQYF
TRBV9 CASSVAQGVATDTQYF
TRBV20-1 CSAQIDNQPQHF
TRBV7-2 CASTGRRTDMQYF